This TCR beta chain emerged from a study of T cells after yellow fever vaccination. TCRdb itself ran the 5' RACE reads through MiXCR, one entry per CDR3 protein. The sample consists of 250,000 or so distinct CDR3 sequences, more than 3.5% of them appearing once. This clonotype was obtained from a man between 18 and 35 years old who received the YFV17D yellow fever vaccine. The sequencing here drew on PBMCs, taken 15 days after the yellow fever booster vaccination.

The CDR3 sequence: CATSDFGRGRVAEQFF. The DNA for the CDR3 is TGTGCCACCAGTGATTTCGGCCGGGGTCGAGTGGCGGAGCAGTTCTTC. The chain combines TRBV24-1 with TRBJ2-1; the D gene is possibly TRBD2 (5 bases). Germline CDR1 reads KGHDR; CDR2 reads SFDVKD. The CDR3 contains 16 residues. Between the trimmed V and J ends, which lost 1 base and 10 bases, there was a span of 19 bases.